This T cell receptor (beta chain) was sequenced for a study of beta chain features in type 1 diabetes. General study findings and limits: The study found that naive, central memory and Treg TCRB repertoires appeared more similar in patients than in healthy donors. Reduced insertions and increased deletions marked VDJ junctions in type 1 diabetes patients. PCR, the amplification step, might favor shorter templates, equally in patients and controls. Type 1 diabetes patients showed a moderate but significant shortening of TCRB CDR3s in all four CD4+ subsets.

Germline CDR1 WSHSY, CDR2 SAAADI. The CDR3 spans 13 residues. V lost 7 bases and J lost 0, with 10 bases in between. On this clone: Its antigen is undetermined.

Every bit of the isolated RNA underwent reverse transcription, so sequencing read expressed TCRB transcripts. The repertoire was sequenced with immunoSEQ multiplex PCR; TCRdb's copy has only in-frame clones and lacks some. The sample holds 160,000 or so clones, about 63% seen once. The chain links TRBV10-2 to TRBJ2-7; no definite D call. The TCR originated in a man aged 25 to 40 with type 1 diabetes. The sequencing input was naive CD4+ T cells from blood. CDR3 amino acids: CASTPTGSYEQYF. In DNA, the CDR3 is TGCGCCAGCACCCCGACCGGCTCCTACGAGCAGTACTTC.